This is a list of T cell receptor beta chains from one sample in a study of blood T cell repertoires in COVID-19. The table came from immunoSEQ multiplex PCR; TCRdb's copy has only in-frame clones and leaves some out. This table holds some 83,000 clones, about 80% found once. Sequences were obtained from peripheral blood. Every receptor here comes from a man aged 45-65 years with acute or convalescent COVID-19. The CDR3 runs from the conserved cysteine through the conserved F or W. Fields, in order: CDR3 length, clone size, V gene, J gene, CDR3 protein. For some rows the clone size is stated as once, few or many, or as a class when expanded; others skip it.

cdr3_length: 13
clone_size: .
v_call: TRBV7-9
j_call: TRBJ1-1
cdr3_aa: CASSLDRGTEAFF

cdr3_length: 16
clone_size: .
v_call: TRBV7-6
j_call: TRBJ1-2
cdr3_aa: CASSLGLAGAGYGYTF

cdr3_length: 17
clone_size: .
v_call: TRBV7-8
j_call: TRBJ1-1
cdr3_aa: CASSPTLTGGTNTEAFF

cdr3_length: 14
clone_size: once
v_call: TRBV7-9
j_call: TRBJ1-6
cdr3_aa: CASSFNSYNSPLHF

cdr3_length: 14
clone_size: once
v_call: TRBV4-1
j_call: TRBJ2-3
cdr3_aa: CASSPGQGSDTQYF

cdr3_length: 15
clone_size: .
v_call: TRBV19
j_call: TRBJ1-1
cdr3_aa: CASRTTTGGMAEAFF

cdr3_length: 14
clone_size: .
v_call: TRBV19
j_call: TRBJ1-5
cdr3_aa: CASSATALNQPQHF

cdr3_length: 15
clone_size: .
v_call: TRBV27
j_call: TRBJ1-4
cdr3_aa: CASRYRGQGNEKLFF

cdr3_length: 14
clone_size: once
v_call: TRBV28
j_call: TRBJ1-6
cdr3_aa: CASWRDRVNSPLHF

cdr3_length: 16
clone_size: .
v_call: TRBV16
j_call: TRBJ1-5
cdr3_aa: CASSQISSDSNQPQHF

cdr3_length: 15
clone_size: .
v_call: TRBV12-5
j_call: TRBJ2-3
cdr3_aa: CASGMTLRRTDTQYF

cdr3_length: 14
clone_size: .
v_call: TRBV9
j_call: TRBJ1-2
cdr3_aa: CASSTSGDNYGYTF

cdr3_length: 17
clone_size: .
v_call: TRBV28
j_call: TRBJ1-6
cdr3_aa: CASSAPKVSRGDSPLHF

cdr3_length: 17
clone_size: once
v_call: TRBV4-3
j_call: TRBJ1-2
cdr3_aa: CASSPGDTGDYLYGYTF

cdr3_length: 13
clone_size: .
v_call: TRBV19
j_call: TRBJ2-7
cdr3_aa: CASSIFPGGEQYF

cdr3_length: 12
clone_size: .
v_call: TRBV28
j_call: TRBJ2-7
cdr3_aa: CASSGQVHEQYF

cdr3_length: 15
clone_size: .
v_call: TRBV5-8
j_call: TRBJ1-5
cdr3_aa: CASSDHVRGNQPQHF

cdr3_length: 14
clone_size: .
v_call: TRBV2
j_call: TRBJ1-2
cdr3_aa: CASRKVAGDGGYTF

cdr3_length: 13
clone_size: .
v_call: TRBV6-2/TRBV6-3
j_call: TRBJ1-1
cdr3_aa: CASSSRQNTEAFF

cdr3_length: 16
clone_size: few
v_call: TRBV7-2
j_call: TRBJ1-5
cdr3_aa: CASSLGSHLGNQPQHF

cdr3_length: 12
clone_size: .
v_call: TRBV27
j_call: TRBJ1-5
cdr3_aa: CASSFGNQPQHF

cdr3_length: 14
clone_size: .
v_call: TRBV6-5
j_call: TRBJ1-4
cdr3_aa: CASAMGQGNVKLFF

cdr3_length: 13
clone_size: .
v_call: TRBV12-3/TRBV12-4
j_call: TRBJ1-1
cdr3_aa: CASRTTGPTEAFF

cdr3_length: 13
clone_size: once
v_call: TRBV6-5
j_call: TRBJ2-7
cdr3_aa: CASNGQSAREQYF

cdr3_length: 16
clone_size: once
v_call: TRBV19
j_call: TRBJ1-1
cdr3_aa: CASNGVRQGTTTEAFF

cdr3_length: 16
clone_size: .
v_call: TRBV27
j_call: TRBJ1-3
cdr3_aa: CASSAQRAISGNTIYF

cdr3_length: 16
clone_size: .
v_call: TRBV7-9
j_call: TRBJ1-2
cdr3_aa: CASSLIGFNYWDGYTF

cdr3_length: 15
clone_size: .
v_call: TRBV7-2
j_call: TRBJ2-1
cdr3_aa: CASSLGLGGHNEQFF

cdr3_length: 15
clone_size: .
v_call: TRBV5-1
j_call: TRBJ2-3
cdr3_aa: CASFWTSGLTDTQYF

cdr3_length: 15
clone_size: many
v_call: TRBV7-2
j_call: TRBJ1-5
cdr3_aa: CASSLGQGNYQPQHF

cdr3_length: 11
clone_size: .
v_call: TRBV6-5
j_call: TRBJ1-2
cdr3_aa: CACRGYYGYTF